This T cell receptor beta chain was identified in a study of T-cell reconstitution after alpha-beta-depleted transplantation in children. Study-wide results and limits: Surviving recipient T cells and thymic progenitors accounted for the high day-60 TCRbeta diversity observed in some patients. Newly made T cells mostly supplied T-cell counts and diversity one year after transplant. Roughly two months post-transplant, alpha-beta T cells reportedly originated from several hundred graft clones that had expanded.

As for this clonotype: The antigen remains undetermined.

Unique molecular identifiers featured in how the TCRbeta library was prepared. TCRdb re-analysed the PCR reads in MiXCR, keeping a single row per CDR3 protein. There are about a million distinct CDR3 sequences in the sample; about 29% occur only once, and over 25% lies in the top ten. Trimming removed 6 bases from V and 3 bases from J; junction bases left unmatched: 6. The CDR3 sequence is 14 residues long. V is TRBV12-3 or TRBV12-4 and J is TRBJ2-7; TRBD2 matches at 9 bases. Sequencing was performed on PBMCs, mostly from graft donor cells, taken 360 days after TCRalphabeta/CD19-depleted stem cell transplant. This TCR came from a boy younger than two who had a stem cell transplant for SCID, so the T cells may come from the graft donor. The CDR3 DNA sequence: TGTGCCAGCAGGGGGTCTAGCGGGGACTACGAGCAGTACTTC. Residues: CASRGSSGDYEQYF.